The TCR beta chain described here comes from a study of tumor and adjacent non-tumor tissue in lung cancer. Looking at the study overall: Histology: eleven to twelve adenocarcinoma, a couple of squamous cell carcinoma, 1 small cell lung cancer.

With regard to this clonotype: Its antigen remains unknown.

The template was RNA from unsorted bulk tissue. Between August and November 2014, newly diagnosed, chemotherapy-naive lung cancer patients underwent thoracic surgery in China. Three rounds of nested PCR, following a modified ARM-PCR protocol, produced the TCRbeta library. Via MiXCR, TCRdb re-called the multiplex PCR reads, giving one row per CDR3 protein. The data show roughly 150,000 distinct CDR3 sequences, with roughly 66% seen just once and 15% to 20% held by the top ten. Overall study results and limits: Compared with tumor, normal lung showed significantly lower TCR diversity. Shorter survival was associated with higher TCR diversity in tumors.

Germline CDR1 is MGHRA and CDR2 is YSYEKL. The CDR3 runs 17 residues. The J segment lost 13 bases and the V segment lost 0 bases, leaving 17 bases of the junction unmatched. The chain joins TRBV4-1 to TRBJ2-1; 8 nucleotides match TRBD1. The sequence was obtained from a man aged 55 to 69 with small cell lung cancer. Material for sequencing was lung tumor tissue. CDR3 in amino acids: CASSQDMTLQGARSQFF. CDR3 DNA sequence: TGCGCCAGCAGCCAAGACATGACCCTCCAGGGGGCACGCTCTCAGTTCTTC.